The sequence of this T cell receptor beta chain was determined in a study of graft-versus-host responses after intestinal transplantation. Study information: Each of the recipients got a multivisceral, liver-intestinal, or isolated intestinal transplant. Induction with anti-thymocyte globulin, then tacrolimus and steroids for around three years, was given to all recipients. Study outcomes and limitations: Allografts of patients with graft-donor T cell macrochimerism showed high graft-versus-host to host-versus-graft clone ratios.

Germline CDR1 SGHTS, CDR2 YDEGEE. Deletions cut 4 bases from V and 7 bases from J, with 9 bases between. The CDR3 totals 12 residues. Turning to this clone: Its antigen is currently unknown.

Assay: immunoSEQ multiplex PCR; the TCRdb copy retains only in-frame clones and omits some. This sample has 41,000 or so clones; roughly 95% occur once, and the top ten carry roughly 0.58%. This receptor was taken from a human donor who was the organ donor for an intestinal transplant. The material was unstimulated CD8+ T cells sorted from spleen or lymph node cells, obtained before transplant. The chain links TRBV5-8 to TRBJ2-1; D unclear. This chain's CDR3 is CASSSSSNEQFF. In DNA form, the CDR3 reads TGTGCCAGCAGCAGCTCATCGAATGAGCAGTTCTTC.